One and the same sample provided the 12 T cell receptor beta chains below, sequenced in a study of OX40 agonist ivuxolimab in advanced cancers. Sequencing was performed with immunoSEQ multiplex PCR; in TCRdb, only in-frame clones are kept and a portion is missing. Of about 51,000 clones listed, over 75% are singletons. The sequencing used CD4+ or CD8+ T cells sorted from blood, collected in a trial of the OX40 agonist ivuxolimab. These receptors all come from an adult with an advanced solid tumor such as melanoma, head and neck, liver or kidney cancer.

The rearrangement joins TRBV30 to TRBJ1-1, with D possibly matching TRBD1 (5 bases). Deletions cut 2 bases from V and 1 base from J, with 14 bases between. The CDR3 loop spans 15 amino acids. Looked up from germline, CDR1 is GTSNPN and CDR2 is SVGIG (reference sequence). The CDR3 region is CAWSSWGTRNTEAFF. The DNA for the CDR3 is TGTGCCTGGAGTTCATGGGGGACCCGGAACACTGAAGCTTTCTTT.

The CDR3 protein is CASSPGGKNSPLHF. For the CDR3, the DNA is TGTGCCAGCTCACCGGGAGGAAAGAATTCACCCCTCCACTTT. The chain recombines TRBV18 with TRBJ1-6; no definite D call. The germline V gene encodes CDR1 KGHSH and CDR2 LQKENI. The V end was cut by 3 bases, the J end by 7 bases, with 10 bases between. The CDR3 is 14 amino acids.

This chain joins TRBV11-2 and TRBJ1-1; the match to TRBD1 covers 7 bases. CDR3 length: 14 amino acids. Germline CDR1 is SGHAT and CDR2 is FQNNGV. V shed 4 bases and J 6 bases; nucleotides not matched to a gene: 8. The CDR3 nucleotides are TGTGCCAGCAGCTACCTACAGGGGAGGGCTGAAGCTTTCTTT. It is translated as CASSYLQGRAEAFF.

The chain is built from TRBV5-8 and TRBJ2-1; D is uncertain. V was cut by 0 bases and J by 4 bases, with 17 bases left in between. Germline V gene sequence: CDR1 SGHTS, CDR2 YDEGEE. This CDR3 has 17 residues. The CDR3 loop reads CASSLGLRRAQYNEQFF. The CDR3 nucleotides are TGTGCCAGCAGCTTGGGTCTGCGACGCGCCCAATACAATGAGCAGTTCTTC.

In this sample, this clone is medium-sized. The chain recombines TRBV27 with TRBJ2-7; D unresolved. V gave up 3 bases and J gave up 2 bases, with 5 bases separating them. The CDR3 is made up of 12 amino acids. Germline V gene data show CDR1 as MNHEY and CDR2 as SMNVEV (reference sequence). CDR3 bases: TGTGCCAGCAGTTTCTCTCCCTACGAGCAGTACTTC. Amino acids: CASSFSPYEQYF.

This clone was recorded a few times. The chain joins TRBV6-1 to TRBJ1-4, with 7 bases matching TRBD1. CDR1 and CDR2 from the germline V gene are MNHNS and SASEGT. The CDR3 length is 13 residues. V lost 8 bases to trimming and J lost 5 bases; unmatched junction nucleotides: 5. The CDR3 protein is CASLGGGNEKLFF. DNA of the CDR3: TGTGCCAGCCTCGGAGGGGGCAATGAAAAACTGTTTTTT.

V usage is TRBV5-1 and J usage is TRBJ2-7; the D gene is possibly TRBD1 (7 bases). The CDR3 is 16 amino acids. V lost 0 bases and J lost 5, with 18 bases in between. Germline V CDR1 and CDR2: SGHRS, YFSETQ. The CDR3 protein is CASSLVGGTVPNEQYF. DNA of the CDR3: TGCGCCAGCAGCTTGGTGGGCGGGACAGTGCCAAACGAGCAGTACTTC.

This clone was seen only a few times. The rearrangement uses TRBV28 and TRBJ2-2; TRBD2 is a possible D gene (6 bases). The germline V gene encodes CDR1 MDHEN and CDR2 SYDVKM. The CDR3 covers 14 residues. V was cut by 5 bases and J by 8 bases, with 15 bases left in between. The CDR3 loop reads CASSEGLMRGELFF. DNA of the CDR3: TGTGCCAGCAGTGAGGGACTCATGAGGGGGGAGCTGTTTTTT.

The rearrangement links TRBV10-2 to TRBJ2-3; TRBD2 aligns across 12 bases. CDR3 size: 16 residues. Germline assignment: CDR1 WSHSY and CDR2 SAAADI. Trimming at V came to 4 bases and at J to 1 base, leaving 3 bases not matched to a gene. As DNA, the CDR3 is TGCGCCAGCAGTGCCCGACTAGCGGGAGGCACAGATACGCAGTATTTT. Translation gives CASSARLAGGTDTQYF.

This clone has just a few counts. The chain is built from TRBV19 and TRBJ1-1; possible D gene TRBD1, 6 bases. The germline V gene encodes CDR1 LNHDA and CDR2 SQIVND (reference sequence). This CDR3 contains 15 residues. Trimming shortened V by 7 bases and J by 5 bases, and 20 bases separated the two germline ends. The CDR3 loop reads CASTPGGLPMTEAFF. CDR3 nucleotides: TGTGCCAGTACCCCTGGGGGGCTGCCGATGACTGAAGCTTTCTTT.

The chain uses TRBV4-1 and TRBJ2-3; D is undetermined. This CDR3 is 12 amino acids long. Trimming cost V 2 bases and J 2 bases, with 2 bases left between them. Looked up from germline, CDR1 is MGHRA and CDR2 is YSYEKL. Here the CDR3 reads CASSQNTDTQYF. CDR3 sequence (DNA): TGCGCCAGCAGCCAAAACACAGATACGCAGTATTTT.

V and J are TRBV5-4 and TRBJ2-5, with D possibly being TRBD1 (5 bases). Per the germline V gene, CDR1 is SGHNT and CDR2 is YYREEE (reference sequence). V lost 0 bases to trimming and J lost 0 bases, with 15 bases between them. The CDR3 is made up of 17 amino acids. CDR3 residues: CASSLGAVSGYQETQYF. In nucleotides, the CDR3 is TGTGCCAGCAGCTTGGGTGCAGTTTCAGGGTACCAAGAGACCCAGTACTTC.